This TCR beta chain appears in the sequencing data of a study of shared clonotypes between healthy human individuals. V lost 2 bases, J lost 3 bases, and 3 bases stayed unmatched. From germline, CDR1 is LNHNV and CDR2 YYDKDF (reference sequence). This CDR3 region has 15 residues. Using immunoSEQ multiplex PCR, the repertoire was profiled, and TCRdb retains in-frame clones only, with some absent. In the table there are 640,000 or so clones, about two thirds of which are singletons. V and J are TRBV15 and TRBJ2-1, with TRBD2 matching over 8 bases. The material sequenced was memory CD4+ T cells sorted from blood. Regarding subset: CD45RA-negative fraction. The clonotype originates from a woman in her twenties or thirties in good health. The CDR3 sequence: CATSRSGRNYNEQFF. As DNA, the CDR3 is TGTGCCACCAGCAGAAGCGGGAGAAACTACAATGAGCAGTTCTTC.